This T cell receptor (beta chain) derives from a study of OX40 agonist ivuxolimab in advanced cancers. Across the study: It was ivuxolimab, an agonistic anti-OX40 (CD134) antibody, that patients were treated with.

The method was immunoSEQ multiplex PCR; TCRdb's version includes in-frame clones alone and lacks a portion of them. The table has more than 100,000 clones, 90% seen once. As concerns this clone: Different DNA sequences within this sample yield the same CDR3.

V lost 5 bases and J 4 bases, leaving 8 bases between the germline ends. The CDR3 is made up of 12 amino acids. CDR1 is MDHEN and CDR2 is SYDVKM in the germline V gene. This clonotype was obtained from an adult with an advanced solid tumor such as melanoma, head and neck, liver or kidney cancer. This specimen was CD4+ or CD8+ T cells sorted from blood, taken in a trial of the OX40 agonist ivuxolimab. The chain carries TRBV28 and TRBJ1-2; no definite D call. The CDR3 here is CASSLKIYGYTF. In DNA, the CDR3 is TGTGCCAGCAGTCTTAAGATCTATGGCTACACCTTC.